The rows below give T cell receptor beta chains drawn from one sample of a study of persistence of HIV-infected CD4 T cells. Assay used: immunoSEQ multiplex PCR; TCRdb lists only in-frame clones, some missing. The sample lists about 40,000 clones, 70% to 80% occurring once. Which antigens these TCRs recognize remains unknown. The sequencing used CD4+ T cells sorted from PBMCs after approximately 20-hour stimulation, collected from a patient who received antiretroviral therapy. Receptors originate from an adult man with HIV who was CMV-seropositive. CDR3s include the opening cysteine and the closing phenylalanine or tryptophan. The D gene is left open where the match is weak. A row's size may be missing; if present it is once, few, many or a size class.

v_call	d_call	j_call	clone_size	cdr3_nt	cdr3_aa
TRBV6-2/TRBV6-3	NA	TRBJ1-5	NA	TGTGCCAGCAGTTACTATCCGCGGCCCCAGCATTTT	CASSYYPRPQHF
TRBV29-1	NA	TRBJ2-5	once	TGCAGCGCTAAGACAGGATTCCAGGAGACCCAGTACTTC	CSAKTGFQETQYF
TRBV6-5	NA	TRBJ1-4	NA	TGTGCCATCCCAAGCCCAGGGATTAATGAAAAACTGTTTTTT	CAIPSPGINEKLFF
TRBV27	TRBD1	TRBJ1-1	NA	TGTGCCAGCAGTTCCCAGGGGGCGCGAAACACTGAAGCTTTCTTT	CASSSQGARNTEAFF
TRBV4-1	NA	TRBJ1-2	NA	TGCGCCAGCAGCCAAATGCACGAGCGTACGGCTCGCTTTATAGTGCCCGGCTACACCTTC	CASSQMHERTARFIVPGYTF
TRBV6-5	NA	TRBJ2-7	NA	TGTGCCAGCAGTTACTCGAGAGAGCACCAGAACTACGAGCAGTACTTC	CASSYSREHQNYEQYF
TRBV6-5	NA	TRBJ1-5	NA	TGTGCCAGCAGTTACAAGGGTATTGACAATCAGCCCCAGCATTTT	CASSYKGIDNQPQHF
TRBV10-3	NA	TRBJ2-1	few	TGTGCCATCAGTGAGACAGGCTCCTACAATGAGCAGTTCTTC	CAISETGSYNEQFF
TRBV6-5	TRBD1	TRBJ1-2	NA	TGTGCCAGTCGACAGGGCTCTAGTGGCTACACCTTC	CASRQGSSGYTF
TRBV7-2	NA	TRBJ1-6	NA	TGTGCCAGCAGCTTAGCGCATTCACCCAGCTCCTATAATTCACCCCTCCACTTT	CASSLAHSPSSYNSPLHF
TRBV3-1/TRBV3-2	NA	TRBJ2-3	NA	TGTGCCAGCAGCCTAACTCATCCCACAGATACGCAGTATTTT	CASSLTHPTDTQYF
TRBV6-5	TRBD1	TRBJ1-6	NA	TGTGCCAGCAGGGTTGACAGGGGAAATTCACCCCTCCACTTT	CASRVDRGNSPLHF
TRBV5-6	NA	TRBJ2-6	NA	TGTGCCAGCAGCTTGATCAGCTCTGGGGCCAACGTCCTGACTTTC	CASSLISSGANVLTF
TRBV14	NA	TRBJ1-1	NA	TGTGCCAGCAGCCCCCCCCGCGCTGAAGCTTTCTTT	CASSPPRAEAFF
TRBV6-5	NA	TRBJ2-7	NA	TGTGCCAGCAGCTATCCACGTCTTAACCTTTACGAGCAGTACTTC	CASSYPRLNLYEQYF
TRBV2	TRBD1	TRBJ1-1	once	TGTGCCAGCAGAGGGACAGCAGTCAACACTGAAGCTTTCTTT	CASRGTAVNTEAFF
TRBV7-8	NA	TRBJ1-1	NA	TGTGCCAGCAGCCTCCACAGAACGGAAGCTTTCTTT	CASSLHRTEAFF
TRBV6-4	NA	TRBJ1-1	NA	TGTGCCAGCAGAACGGAGGGAGGGCACACTGAAGCTTTCTTT	CASRTEGGHTEAFF
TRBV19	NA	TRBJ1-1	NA	TGTGCCAGTAAGGACGGGGGGAACACTGAAGCTTTCTTT	CASKDGGNTEAFF
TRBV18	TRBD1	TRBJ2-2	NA	TGTGCCAGCTCCTTCTGGGACAGCACCGGGGAGCTGTTTTTT	CASSFWDSTGELFF
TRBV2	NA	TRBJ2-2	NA	TGTGCCAGCAGTGACGAAAGACTCACCGGGGAGCTGTTTTTT	CASSDERLTGELFF
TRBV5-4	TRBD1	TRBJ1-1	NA	TGTGCCAGCAGCTCCCGGGACAGGGGATTTGAAGCTTTCTTT	CASSSRDRGFEAFF
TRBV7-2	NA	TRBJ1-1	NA	TGTGCCAGCAGCTCTGGGTGGGGGAAGAACACTGAAGCTTTCTTT	CASSSGWGKNTEAFF
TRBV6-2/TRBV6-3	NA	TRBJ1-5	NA	TGTGCCAGCAGTTCGCTACAGGGAGTTATACAGCCCCAGCATTTT	CASSSLQGVIQPQHF
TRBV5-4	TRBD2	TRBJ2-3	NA	TGTGCCAGCAGCTTGAAAATAGCGGGAGTTGCAGATACGCAGTATTTT	CASSLKIAGVADTQYF
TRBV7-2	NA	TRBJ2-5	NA	TGTGCCAGCAGCTCATGGACGGAGACCCAGTACTTC	CASSSWTETQYF
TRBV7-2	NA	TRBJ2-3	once	TGTGCCAGCAGCTACGACATGGGGGGAGATACGCAGTATTTT	CASSYDMGGDTQYF
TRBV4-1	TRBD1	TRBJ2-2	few	TGCGCCAGCAGCCTCAACGAAGGGGGCACCGAGGAGCTGTTTTTT	CASSLNEGGTEELFF
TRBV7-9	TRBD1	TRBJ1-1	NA	TGTGCCAGCAGCCGGACAGGGAACACTGAAGCTTTCTTT	CASSRTGNTEAFF
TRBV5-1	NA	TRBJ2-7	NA	TGCGCCAGCAGCTCCCCCGGCTACTCCTCCTACGAGCAGTACTTC	CASSSPGYSSYEQYF
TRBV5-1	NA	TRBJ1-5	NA	TGCGCCAGCAGCGTCGTTGGCGGTAGCAATCAGCCCCAGCATTTT	CASSVVGGSNQPQHF
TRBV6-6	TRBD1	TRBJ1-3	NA	TGTGCCAGCAGTCAGGGACAGGGAAACACCATATATTTT	CASSQGQGNTIYF
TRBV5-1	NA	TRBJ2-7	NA	TGCGCCAGCAGCCCAGATGTTGGGGTGTCGAACGAGCAGTACTTC	CASSPDVGVSNEQYF
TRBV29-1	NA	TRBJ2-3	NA	TGCAGCGTTGAAGAACAGATCACAGATACGCAGTATTTT	CSVEEQITDTQYF
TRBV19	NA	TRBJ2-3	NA	TGTGCCAGTACCTCAAGGCCCAGCGGTCGTAGCACAGATACGCAGTATTTT	CASTSRPSGRSTDTQYF
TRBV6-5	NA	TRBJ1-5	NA	TGTGCCACCAACCCCGGGGATGTTAGCAATCAGCCCCAGCATTTT	CATNPGDVSNQPQHF
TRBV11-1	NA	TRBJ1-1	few	TGTGCCAGCAGCTCGTCTGGGTTGAGGGCAGGAGAAGCTTTCTTT	CASSSSGLRAGEAFF
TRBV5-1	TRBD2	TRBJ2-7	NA	TGCGCCAGCAGCCTGGCCGAGGGAGGGTTCTTGCTCTCCTACGAGCAGTACTTC	CASSLAEGGFLLSYEQYF
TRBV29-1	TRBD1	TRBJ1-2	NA	TGCAGCGCGAGGACAGGGGGGAATGGCTACACCTTC	CSARTGGNGYTF
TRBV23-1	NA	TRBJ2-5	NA	TGCGCCAGCAGTCCACCGTCCCGTCTGGCTCTCCAAGAGACCCAGTACTTC	CASSPPSRLALQETQYF
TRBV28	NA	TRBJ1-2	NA	TGTGCCAGCAGTTTACGGACTACCTATGGCTACACCTTC	CASSLRTTYGYTF
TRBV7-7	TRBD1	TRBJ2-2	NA	TGTGCTAGCAGCCCACGGACAGGAGGTGCCGGGGAGCTGTTTTTT	CASSPRTGGAGELFF
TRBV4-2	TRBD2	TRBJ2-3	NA	TGTGCCAGCAGCCAAGTCGGGTCTAGCGGGAGGGCCACCTACACAGATACGCAGTATTTT	CASSQVGSSGRATYTDTQYF
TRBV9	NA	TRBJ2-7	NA	TGTGCCAGCGCCCTCGGCCACCTCTCCTACGAGCAGTACTTC	CASALGHLSYEQYF
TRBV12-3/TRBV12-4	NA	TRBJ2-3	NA	TGTGCCAGCAGTTTAGGCGGGCAGGATACGCAGTATTTT	CASSLGGQDTQYF
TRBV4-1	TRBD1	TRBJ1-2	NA	TGCGCCAGCAGCCAAGATCCCACGACAGGGAACTATGGCTACACCTTC	CASSQDPTTGNYGYTF
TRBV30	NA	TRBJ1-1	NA	TGTGCCTGGACCCTCGAGATGAACACTGAAGCTTTCTTT	CAWTLEMNTEAFF
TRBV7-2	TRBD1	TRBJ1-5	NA	TGTGCCAGCAGCTTAGGGACAGGGGGCAATCAGCCCCAGCATTTT	CASSLGTGGNQPQHF
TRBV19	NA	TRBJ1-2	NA	TGTGCCAGTAGCGAAGGTTATGGCTACACCTTC	CASSEGYGYTF
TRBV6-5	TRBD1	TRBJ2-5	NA	TGTGCCAGCAGTCCCCTAAAGACAGGGTGGGAGACCCAGTACTTC	CASSPLKTGWETQYF
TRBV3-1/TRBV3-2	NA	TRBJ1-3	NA	TGTGCCAGCAGCCCTAACGTGGGAAACACCATATATTTT	CASSPNVGNTIYF
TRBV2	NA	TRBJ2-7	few	TGTGCCAGCAGTCCTGATTACGAGCAGTACTTC	CASSPDYEQYF
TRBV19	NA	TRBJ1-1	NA	TGTGCCAGTAGTAAAGCCCGGGGAATCACTGAAGCTTTCTTT	CASSKARGITEAFF
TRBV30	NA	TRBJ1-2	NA	TGTGCCTGGTCGAGTGGCGGAATCGGCTATGGCTACACCTTC	CAWSSGGIGYGYTF
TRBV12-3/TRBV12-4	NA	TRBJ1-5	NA	TGTGCCAGCAGTTTAGCGCTTGGACAGCCCCAGCATTTT	CASSLALGQPQHF
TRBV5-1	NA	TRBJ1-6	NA	TGCGCCAGCAGCTTGAGGGAGGGGACCGGCAATTCACCCCTCCACTTT	CASSLREGTGNSPLHF
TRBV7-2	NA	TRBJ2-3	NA	TGTGCCAGCAGCTTATCCATAGTATCCACAGATACGCAGTATTTT	CASSLSIVSTDTQYF
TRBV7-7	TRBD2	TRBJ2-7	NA	TGTGCCAGCAGCCAGGGACTAGCGGCACACGAGCAGTACTTC	CASSQGLAAHEQYF